The clone carrying this T cell receptor (beta chain) showed up just a few times. CDR1 and CDR2 (germline): KGHSH, LQKENI. V was pared by 5 bases and J by 8 bases, with 13 bases between. The CDR3 covers 13 residues. This specimen comes from a study of T cell responses to AZD1222 COVID-19 vaccine. Profiling relied on immunoSEQ multiplex PCR, and the TCRdb table lists in-frame clones only, not all of them. The data contain over 130,000 clones, around 89% of them singletons. The sequencing here drew on peripheral blood, taken 28 days after the second AZD1222 dose. V gene TRBV18 combines with J gene TRBJ2-1, with D hard to call. The clonotype comes from an adult who received the AZD1222 COVID-19 vaccine. Written as DNA, the CDR3 is TGTGCCAGCTCAGCGGCGTCGGGCGATGAGCAGTTCTTC. Its translation is CASSAASGDEQFF. Using reference TRBV18 and TRBJ2-1 for the parts outside the CDR3, the full variable domain is NAGVMQNPRHLVRRRGQEARLRCSPMKGHSHVYWYRQLPEEGLKFMVYLQKENIIDESGMPKERFSAEFPKEGPSILRIQQVVRGDSAAYFCASSAASGDEQFFGPGTRLTVL.